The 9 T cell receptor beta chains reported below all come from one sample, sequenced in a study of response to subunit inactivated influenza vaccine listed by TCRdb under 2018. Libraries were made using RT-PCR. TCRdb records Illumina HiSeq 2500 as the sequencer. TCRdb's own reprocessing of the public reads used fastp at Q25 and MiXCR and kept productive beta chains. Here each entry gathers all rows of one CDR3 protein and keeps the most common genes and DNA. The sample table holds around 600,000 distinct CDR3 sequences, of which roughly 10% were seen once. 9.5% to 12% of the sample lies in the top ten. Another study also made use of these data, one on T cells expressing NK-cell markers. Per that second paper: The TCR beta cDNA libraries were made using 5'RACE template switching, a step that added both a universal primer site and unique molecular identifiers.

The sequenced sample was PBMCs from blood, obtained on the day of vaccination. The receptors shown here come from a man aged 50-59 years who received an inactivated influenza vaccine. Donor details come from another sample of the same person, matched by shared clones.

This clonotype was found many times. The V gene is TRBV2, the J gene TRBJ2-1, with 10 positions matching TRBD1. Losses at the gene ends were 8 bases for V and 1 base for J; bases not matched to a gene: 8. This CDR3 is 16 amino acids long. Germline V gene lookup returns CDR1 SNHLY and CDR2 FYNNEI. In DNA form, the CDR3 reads TGTGCCAGCGCCCTGACAGGGGGCATTTCCTACAATGAGCAGTTCTTC. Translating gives CASALTGGISYNEQFF.

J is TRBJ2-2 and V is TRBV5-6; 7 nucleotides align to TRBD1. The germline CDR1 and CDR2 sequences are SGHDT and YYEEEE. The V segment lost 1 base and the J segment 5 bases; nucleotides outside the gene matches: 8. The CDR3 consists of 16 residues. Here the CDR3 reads CASSLMSGGRTGELFF. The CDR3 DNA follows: TGTGCCAGCAGCTTGATGTCAGGGGGTCGGACCGGGGAGCTGTTTTTT.

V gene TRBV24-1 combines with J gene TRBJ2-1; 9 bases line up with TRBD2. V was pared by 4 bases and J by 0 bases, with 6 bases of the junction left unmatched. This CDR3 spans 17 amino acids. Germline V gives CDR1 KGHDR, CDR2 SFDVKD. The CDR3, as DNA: TGTGCCACCAGTGACCCCCGTAGCGGGAGCTCCTACAATGAGCAGTTCTTC. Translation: CATSDPRSGSSYNEQFF.

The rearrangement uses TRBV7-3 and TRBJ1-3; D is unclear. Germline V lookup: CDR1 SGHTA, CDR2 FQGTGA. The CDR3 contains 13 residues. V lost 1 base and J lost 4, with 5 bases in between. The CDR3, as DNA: TGTGCCAGCAGCTTAATGGGAGGAAACACCATATATTTT. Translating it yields CASSLMGGNTIYF.

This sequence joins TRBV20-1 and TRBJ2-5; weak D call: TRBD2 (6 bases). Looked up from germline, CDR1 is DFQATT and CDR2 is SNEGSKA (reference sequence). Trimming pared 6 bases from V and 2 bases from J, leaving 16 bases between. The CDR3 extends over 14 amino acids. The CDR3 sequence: CSANRGRGQETQYF. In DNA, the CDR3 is TGCAGTGCAAACCGGGGCCGGGGGCAAGAGACCCAGTACTTC.

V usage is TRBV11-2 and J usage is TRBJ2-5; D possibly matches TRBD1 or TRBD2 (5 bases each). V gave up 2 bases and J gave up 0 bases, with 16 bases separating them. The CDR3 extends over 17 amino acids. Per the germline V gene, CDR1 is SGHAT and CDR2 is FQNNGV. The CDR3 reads CASSLTGAGTNQETQYF. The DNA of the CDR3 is TGTGCCAGCAGCTTAACTGGGGCAGGGACGAACCAAGAGACCCAGTACTTC.

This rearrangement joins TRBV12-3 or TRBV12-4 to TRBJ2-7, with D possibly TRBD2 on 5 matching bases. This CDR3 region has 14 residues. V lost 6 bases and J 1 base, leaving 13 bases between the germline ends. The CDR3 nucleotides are TGTGCCAGCAGCAAGGGCGGCGGGTCCTACGAGCAGTACTTC. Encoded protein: CASSKGGGSYEQYF.

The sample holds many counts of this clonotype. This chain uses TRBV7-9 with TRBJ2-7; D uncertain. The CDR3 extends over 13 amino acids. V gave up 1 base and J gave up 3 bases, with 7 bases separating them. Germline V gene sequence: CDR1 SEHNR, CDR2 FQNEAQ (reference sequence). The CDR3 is CASSLEAFYEQYF. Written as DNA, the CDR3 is TGTGCCAGCAGCTTAGAAGCTTTCTACGAGCAGTACTTC.

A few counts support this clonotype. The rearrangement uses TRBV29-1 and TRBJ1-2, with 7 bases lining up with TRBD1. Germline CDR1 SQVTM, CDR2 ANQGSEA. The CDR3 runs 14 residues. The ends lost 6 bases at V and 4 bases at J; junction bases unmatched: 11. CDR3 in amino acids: CSVETGKYRYGYTF. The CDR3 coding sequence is TGCAGCGTCGAGACAGGGAAATACCGCTATGGCTACACCTTC.